This paragraph covers one TCR beta chain sequence. This table comes from immunoSEQ multiplex PCR, and its TCRdb copy is limited to in-frame clones, with some not included. The sample carries about 73,000 clones, around 93% recorded once. The sample originates from a study of technical replicates of blood from several donors. V was pared by 5 bases and J by 3 bases, with 11 bases between. The length of the CDR3 is 13 residues. Germline assignment: CDR1 SEHNR and CDR2 FQNEAQ (reference sequence). Material for sequencing was T cells isolated from PBMCs. The sequence was collected from a human donor in good health. The chain couples TRBV7-9 to TRBJ2-7; no reliable D call. The CDR3 region is CASSPREYYEQYF. CDR3 DNA sequence: TGTGCCAGCAGCCCCCGCGAATACTACGAGCAGTACTTC.